This paragraph covers one TCR beta chain sequence. The CDR3 consists of 15 residues. V gave up 5 bases and J gave up 5 bases; unmatched junction bases: 6. Germline CDR1 SGHNT, CDR2 YENEEA. This entry comes from a study of shared clonotypes between healthy human individuals. Only in-frame clones appear in the TCRdb table, and some are missing; sequencing was by immunoSEQ multiplex PCR. The repertoire holds some 2,500,000 clones, with 90% to 95% as singletons. Sequences were obtained from naive CD4+ T cells from PBMCs. The sample's subset: CD45RA+ positively selected. V is TRBV11-3 and J is TRBJ2-7; 13 bases align to TRBD2. The sequence came from a man younger than 30 in good health. Some clones in this sample may be carry-over from other donors' samples. The CDR3 reads CASSGGLAGLNEQYF. CDR3 in DNA: TGTGCCAGCAGCGGGGGACTAGCGGGACTAAACGAGCAGTACTTC. Using reference TRBV11-3 and TRBJ2-7 for the parts outside the CDR3, the full variable domain is EAGVVQSPRYKIIEKKQPVAFWCNPISGHNTLYWYLQNLGQGPELLIRYENEEAVDDSQLPKDRFSAERLKGVDSTLKIQPAELGDSAVYLCASSGGLAGLNEQYFGPGTRLTVT.